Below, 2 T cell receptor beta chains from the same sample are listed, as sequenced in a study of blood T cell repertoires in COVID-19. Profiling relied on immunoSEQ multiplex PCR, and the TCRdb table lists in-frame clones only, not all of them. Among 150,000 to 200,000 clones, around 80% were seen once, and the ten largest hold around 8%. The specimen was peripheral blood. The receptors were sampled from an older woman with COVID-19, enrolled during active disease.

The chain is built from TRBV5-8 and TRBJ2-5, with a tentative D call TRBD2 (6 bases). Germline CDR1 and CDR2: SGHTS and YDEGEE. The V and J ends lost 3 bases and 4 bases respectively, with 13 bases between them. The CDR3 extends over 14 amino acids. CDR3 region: CASSSRLEGETQYF. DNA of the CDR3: TGTGCCAGCAGCTCGAGACTAGAAGGAGAGACCCAGTACTTC.

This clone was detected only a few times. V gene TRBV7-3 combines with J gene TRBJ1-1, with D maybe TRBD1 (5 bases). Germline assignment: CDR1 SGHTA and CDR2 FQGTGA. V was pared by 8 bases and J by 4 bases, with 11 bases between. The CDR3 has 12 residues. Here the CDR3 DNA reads TGTGCCAGCCCCTGGGGGGGCACTGAAGCTTTCTTT. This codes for CASPWGGTEAFF.